This TCR beta chain was captured by sequencing in a study of T cells of healthy individuals. Germline V gene sequence: CDR1 MNHEY, CDR2 SVGEGT. The CDR3 spans 14 residues. This clonotype was counted at least ten times. Each CDR3 protein is one row after TCRdb ran MiXCR on the 5' RACE reads. This sample yields around 80,000 distinct CDR3 sequences, of which 4% to 5.5% are seen a single time; around 7.6% belongs to the top ten. The chain uses TRBV6-2 or TRBV6-3 and TRBJ2-3, with 7 nucleotides matching TRBD2. The TCR originated in a female donor in good health. The CDR3 region is CAAGLADVTDTQYF. Here the CDR3 DNA reads TGTGCGGCCGGGCTAGCGGACGTCACAGATACGCAGTATTTT.